In its sample, the clone carrying this T cell receptor beta chain was seen a few times. The antigen is undetermined. One end of the junction varies from germline; a read error may be responsible. The CDR3 consists of 11 residues. Per the germline V gene, CDR1 is MNHNS and CDR2 is SASEGT. This sample was taken from a study of cytomegalovirus exposure and HLA in healthy donors. Findings and caveats of the study: Later analysis demonstrated an association between a missense DCLRE1C variant and TCR beta V- and J-gene trimming.

The PCR employed 60 Vbeta primers together with 13 Jbeta primers. The protocol was immunoSEQ multiplex PCR, while the TCRdb copy is restricted to in-frame clones and leaves out a portion. The profile shows roughly 140,000 clones, about 70% of them singletons. Sequencing was done on a sample of PBMCs. The chain carries TRBV6-1 and TRBJ2-3; D is uncertain. The source is a man younger than 35 in good health and CMV-seronegative. CDR3: CASSELDAQYF. Written as DNA, the CDR3 is TGTGCCAGCAGTGAGTTAGATGCGCAGTATTTT.